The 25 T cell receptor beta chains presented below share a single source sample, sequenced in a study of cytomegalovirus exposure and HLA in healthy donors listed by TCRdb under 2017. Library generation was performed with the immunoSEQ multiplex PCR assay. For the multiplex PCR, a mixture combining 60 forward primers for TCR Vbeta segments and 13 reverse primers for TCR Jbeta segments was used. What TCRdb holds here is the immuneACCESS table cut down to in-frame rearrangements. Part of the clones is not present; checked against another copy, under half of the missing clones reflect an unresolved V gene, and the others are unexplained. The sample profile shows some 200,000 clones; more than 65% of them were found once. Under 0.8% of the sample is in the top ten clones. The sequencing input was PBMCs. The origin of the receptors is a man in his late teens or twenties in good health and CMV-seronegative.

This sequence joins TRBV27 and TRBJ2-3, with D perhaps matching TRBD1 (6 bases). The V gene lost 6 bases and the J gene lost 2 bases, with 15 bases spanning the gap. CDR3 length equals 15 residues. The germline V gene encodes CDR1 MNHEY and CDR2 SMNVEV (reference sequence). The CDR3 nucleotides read TGTGCCAGCAGACTTTTAGGACAGATCACAGATACGCAGTATTTT. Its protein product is CASRLLGQITDTQYF.

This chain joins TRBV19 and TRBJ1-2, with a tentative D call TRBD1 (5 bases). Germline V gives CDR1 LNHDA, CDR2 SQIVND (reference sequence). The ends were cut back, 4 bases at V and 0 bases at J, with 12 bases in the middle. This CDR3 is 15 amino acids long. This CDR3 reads CASSTTGGTNYGYTF. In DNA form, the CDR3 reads TGTGCCAGTAGTACCACCGGGGGAACTAACTATGGCTACACCTTC.

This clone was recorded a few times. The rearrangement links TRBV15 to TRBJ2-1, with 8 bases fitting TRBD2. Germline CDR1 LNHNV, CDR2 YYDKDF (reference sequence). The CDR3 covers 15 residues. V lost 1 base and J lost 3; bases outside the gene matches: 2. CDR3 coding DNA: TGTGCCACCAGCAGAGTACTAGCGGACTACAATGAGCAGTTCTTC. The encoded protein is CATSRVLADYNEQFF.

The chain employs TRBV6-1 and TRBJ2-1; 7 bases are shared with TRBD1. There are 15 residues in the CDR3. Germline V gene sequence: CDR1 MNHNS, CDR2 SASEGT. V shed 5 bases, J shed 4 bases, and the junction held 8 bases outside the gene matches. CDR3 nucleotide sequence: TGTGCCAGCAGTACCCGACAGGGAAGGTACAATGAGCAGTTCTTC. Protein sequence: CASSTRQGRYNEQFF.

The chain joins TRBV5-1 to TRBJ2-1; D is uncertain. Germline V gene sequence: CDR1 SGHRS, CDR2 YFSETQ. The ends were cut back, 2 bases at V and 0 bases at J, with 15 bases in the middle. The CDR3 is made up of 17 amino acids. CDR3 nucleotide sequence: TGCGCCAGCAGCTTTTTCGGAGCGTTGAGCTCCTACAATGAGCAGTTCTTC. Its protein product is CASSFFGALSSYNEQFF.

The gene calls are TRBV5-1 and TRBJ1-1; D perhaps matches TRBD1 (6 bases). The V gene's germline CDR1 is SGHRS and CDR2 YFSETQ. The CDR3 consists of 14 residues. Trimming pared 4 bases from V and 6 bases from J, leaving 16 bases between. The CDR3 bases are TGCGCCAGCAGCCCAAATACAGGGTCCTCTGAAGCTTTCTTT. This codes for CASSPNTGSSEAFF.

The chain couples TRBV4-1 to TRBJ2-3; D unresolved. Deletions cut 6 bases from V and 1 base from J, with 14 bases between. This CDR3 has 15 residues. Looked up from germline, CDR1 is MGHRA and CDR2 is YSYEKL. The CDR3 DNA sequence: TGCGCCAGCAGTTTGGCCAGAGGAGGCACAGATACGCAGTATTTT. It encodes CASSLARGGTDTQYF.

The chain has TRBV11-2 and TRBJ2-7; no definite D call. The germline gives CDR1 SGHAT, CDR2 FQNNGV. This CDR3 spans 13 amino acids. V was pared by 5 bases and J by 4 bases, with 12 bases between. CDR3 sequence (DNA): TGTGCCAGCAGCCCACCTATAACTTACGAGCAGTACTTC. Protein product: CASSPPITYEQYF.

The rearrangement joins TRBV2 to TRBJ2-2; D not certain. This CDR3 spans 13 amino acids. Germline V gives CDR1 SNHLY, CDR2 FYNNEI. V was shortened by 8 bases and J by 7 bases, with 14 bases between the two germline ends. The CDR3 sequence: CASRLEASGELFF. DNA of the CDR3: TGTGCCAGCCGCCTAGAGGCCAGCGGGGAGCTGTTTTTT.

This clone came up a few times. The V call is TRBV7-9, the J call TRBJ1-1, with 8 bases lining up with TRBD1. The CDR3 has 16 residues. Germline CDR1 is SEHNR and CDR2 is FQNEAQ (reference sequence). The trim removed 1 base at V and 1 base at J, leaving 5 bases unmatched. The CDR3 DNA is TGTGCCAGCAGCTTAGGAGACAGGGGCTCGAACACTGAAGCTTTCTTT. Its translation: CASSLGDRGSNTEAFF. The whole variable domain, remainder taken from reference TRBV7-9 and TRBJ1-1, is DTGVSQNPRHKITKRGQNVTFRCDPISEHNRLYWYRQTLGQGPEFLTYFQNEAQLEKSRLLSDRFSAERPKGSFSTLEIQRTEQGDSAMYLCASSLGDRGSNTEAFFGQGTRLTVV.

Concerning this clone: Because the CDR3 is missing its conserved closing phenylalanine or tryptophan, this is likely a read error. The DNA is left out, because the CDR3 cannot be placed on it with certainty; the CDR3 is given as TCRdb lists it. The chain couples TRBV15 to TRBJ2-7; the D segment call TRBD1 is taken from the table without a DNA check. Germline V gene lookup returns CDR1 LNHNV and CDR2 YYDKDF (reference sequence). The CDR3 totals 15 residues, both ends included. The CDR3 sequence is CATSRDEPLGDRGLK.

The CDR3 protein is CASSVDPGEQYF. The CDR3 DNA follows: TGTGCCAGCAGCGTAGATCCGGGAGAGCAGTACTTC. This chain joins TRBV9 and TRBJ2-7; TRBD2 might be the D (5 bases). Germline assignment: CDR1 SGDLS and CDR2 YYNGEE. V dropped 0 bases and J dropped 7 bases, with 8 bases sitting between them. This CDR3 contains 12 residues.

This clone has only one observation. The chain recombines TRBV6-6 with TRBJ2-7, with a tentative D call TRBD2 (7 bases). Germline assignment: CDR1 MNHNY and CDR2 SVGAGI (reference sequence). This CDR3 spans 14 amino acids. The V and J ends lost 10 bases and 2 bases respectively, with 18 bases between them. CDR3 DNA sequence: TGTGCCACCATGGACAAGGGGGGGACCTACGAGCAGTACTTC. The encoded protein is CATMDKGGTYEQYF.

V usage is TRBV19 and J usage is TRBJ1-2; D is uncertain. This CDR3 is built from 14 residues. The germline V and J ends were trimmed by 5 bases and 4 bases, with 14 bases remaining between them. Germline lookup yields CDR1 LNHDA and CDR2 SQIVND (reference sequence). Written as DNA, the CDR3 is TGTGCCAGTAGTCCCGGGTCCCTACGCTATGGCTACACCTTC. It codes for CASSPGSLRYGYTF.

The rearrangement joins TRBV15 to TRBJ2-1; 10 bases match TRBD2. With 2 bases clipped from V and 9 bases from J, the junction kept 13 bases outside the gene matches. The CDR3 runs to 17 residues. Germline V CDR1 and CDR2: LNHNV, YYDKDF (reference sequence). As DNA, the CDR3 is TGTGCCACCAGCAGATCGCGGACTAGCGGAGGTCTATGTGAGCAGTTCTTC. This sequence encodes CATSRSRTSGGLCEQFF.

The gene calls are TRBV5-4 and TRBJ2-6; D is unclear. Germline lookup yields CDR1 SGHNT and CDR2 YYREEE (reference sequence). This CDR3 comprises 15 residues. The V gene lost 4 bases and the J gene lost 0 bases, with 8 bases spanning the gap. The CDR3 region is CASSPRNSGANVLTF. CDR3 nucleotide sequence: TGTGCCAGCAGCCCCAGGAACTCTGGGGCCAACGTCCTGACTTTC. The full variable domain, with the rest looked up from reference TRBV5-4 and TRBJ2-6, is ETGVTQSPTHLIKTRGQQVTLRCSSQSGHNTVSWYQQALGQGPQFIFQYYREEENGRGNFPPRFSGLQFPNYSSELNVNALELDDSALYLCASSPRNSGANVLTFGAGSRLTVL.

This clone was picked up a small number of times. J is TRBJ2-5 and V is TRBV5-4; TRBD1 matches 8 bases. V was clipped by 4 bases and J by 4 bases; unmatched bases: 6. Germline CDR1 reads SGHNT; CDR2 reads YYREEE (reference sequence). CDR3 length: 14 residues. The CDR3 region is CASSRQGSAETQYF. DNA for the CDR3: TGTGCCAGCAGCCGACAGGGGAGCGCAGAGACCCAGTACTTC.

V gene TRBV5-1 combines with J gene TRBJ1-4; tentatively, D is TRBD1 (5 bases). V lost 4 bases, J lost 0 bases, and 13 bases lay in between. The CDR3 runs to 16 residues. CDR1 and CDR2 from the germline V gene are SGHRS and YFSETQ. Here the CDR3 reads CASSRTRTTTNEKLFF. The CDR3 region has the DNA TGCGCCAGCAGCCGTACCAGGACAACAACTAATGAAAAACTGTTTTTT.

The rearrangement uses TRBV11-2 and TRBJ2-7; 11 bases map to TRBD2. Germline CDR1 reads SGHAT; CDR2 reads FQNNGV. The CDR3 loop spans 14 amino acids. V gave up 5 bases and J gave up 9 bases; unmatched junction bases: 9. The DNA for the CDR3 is TGTGCCAGCAGCCCTTTACTAGCGGGGGCTTGGCAGTACTTC. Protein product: CASSPLLAGAWQYF.

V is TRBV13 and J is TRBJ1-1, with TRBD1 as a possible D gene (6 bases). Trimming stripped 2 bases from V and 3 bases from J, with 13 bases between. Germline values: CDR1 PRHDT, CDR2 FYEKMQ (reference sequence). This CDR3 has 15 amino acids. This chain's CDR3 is CASSLSGGAHTEAFF. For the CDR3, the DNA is TGTGCCAGCAGCTTATCGGGGGGCGCGCACACTGAAGCTTTCTTT.

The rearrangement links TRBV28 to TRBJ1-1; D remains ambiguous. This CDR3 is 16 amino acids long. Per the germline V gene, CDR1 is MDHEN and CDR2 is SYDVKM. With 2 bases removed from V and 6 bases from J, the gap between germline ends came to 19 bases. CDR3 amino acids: CASSLVVGLGRSEAFF. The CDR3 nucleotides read TGTGCCAGCAGTTTAGTTGTAGGGTTAGGGAGGTCTGAAGCTTTCTTT.

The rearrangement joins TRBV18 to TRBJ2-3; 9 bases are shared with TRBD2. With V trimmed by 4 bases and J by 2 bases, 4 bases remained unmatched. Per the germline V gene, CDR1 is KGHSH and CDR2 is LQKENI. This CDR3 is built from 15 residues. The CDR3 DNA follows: TGTGCCAGCTCACTTCTAGCGGGGTACACAGATACGCAGTATTTT. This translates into CASSLLAGYTDTQYF.

The DNA of the CDR3 is TGTGCCTGGAGCAGGGGCTATGGCTACACCTTC. It codes for CAWSRGYGYTF. V gene TRBV30 combines with J gene TRBJ1-2, with D perhaps matching TRBD1 (6 bases). Trimming left V 3 bases short and J 4 bases short, with 6 bases between. The CDR3 totals 11 residues. Germline lookup yields CDR1 GTSNPN and CDR2 SVGIG (reference sequence).

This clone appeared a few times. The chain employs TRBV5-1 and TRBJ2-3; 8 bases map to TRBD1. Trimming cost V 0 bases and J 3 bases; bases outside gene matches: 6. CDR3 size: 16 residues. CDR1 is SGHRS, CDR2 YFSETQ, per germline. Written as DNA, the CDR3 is TGCGCCAGCAGCTTGGTACCAGGGGGCGCAACAGATACGCAGTATTTT. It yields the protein CASSLVPGGATDTQYF. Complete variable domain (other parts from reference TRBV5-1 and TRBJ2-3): KAGVTQTPRYLIKTRGQQVTLSCSPISGHRSVSWYQQTPGQGLQFLFEYFSETQRNKGNFPGRFSGRQFSNSRSEMNVSTLELGDSALYLCASSLVPGGATDTQYFGPGTRLTVL.

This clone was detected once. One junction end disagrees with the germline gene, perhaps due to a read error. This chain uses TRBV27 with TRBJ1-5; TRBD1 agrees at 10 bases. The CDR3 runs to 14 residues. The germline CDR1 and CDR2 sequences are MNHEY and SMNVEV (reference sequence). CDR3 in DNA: TGTGCCAGCAGCCGCGGGACAGGGGATCAACCCCAGCATTTT. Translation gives CASSRGTGDQPQHF.